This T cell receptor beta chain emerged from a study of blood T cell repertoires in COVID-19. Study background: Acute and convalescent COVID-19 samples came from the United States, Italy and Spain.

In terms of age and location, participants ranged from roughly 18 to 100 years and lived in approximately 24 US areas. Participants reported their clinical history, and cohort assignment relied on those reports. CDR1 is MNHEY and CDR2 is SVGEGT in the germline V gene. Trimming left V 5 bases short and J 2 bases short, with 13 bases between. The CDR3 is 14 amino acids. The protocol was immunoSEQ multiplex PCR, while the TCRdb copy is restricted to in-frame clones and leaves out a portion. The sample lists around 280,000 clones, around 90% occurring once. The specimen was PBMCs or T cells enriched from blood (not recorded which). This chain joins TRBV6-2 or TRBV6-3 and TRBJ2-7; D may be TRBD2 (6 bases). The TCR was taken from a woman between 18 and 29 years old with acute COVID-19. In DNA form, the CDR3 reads TGTGCCAGCAGTGGCTGGAGGGGAGCCTACGAGCAGTACTTC. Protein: CASSGWRGAYEQYF.